Below are 12 T cell receptor beta chains sequenced from a single sample in a study of T cells in Graves' hyperthyroidism and ophthalmopathy. The TCR beta CDR3 regions underwent amplification using RNA transcripts as the source. TCR CDR3 regions were first amplified by RT-PCR with HTBI primers. TCRdb reanalysed the multiplex PCR reads using MiXCR and keeps one entry per CDR3 protein. The sample holds fewer than 400,000 distinct CDR3 sequences, 15% to 17% seen once. Sequenced sample: blood. The receptors stem from a woman younger than 35 with Graves' hyperthyroidism that later progressed to Graves' ophthalmopathy.

The chain couples TRBV27 to TRBJ1-6; no clear D. The CDR3 spans 14 residues. Germline V gives CDR1 MNHEY, CDR2 SMNVEV (reference sequence). With 5 bases removed from V and 8 bases from J, the gap between germline ends came to 13 bases. In DNA form, the CDR3 reads TGTGCCAGCAGTCTCCGACGGGGAGATTCACCCCTCCACTTT. Amino acids: CASSLRRGDSPLHF.

This clonotype was detected a few times. V gene TRBV27 combines with J gene TRBJ2-1; the D is unclear. V was clipped by 5 bases and J by 0 bases, with 17 bases between them. The CDR3 contains 17 residues. Germline V gene sequence: CDR1 MNHEY, CDR2 SMNVEV (reference sequence). CDR3 residues: CASSPGYGPVSYNEQFF. The CDR3 region has the DNA TGTGCCAGCAGTCCCGGATACGGACCCGTCTCCTACAATGAGCAGTTCTTC.

This rearrangement joins TRBV27 to TRBJ2-4; TRBD1 matches at 7 bases. V lost 3 bases and J lost 5; bases outside the gene matches: 1. Germline V gives CDR1 MNHEY, CDR2 SMNVEV (reference sequence). The CDR3 extends over 13 amino acids. In nucleotides, the CDR3 is TGTGCCAGCAGTTTCGACAGGGAAAACATTCAGTACTTC. Translating gives CASSFDRENIQYF.

The gene calls are TRBV20-1 and TRBJ2-5, with a weak D call TRBD2 (6 bases). CDR3 size: 14 residues. Between the trimmed V and J ends, which lost 7 bases and 3 bases, there was a span of 18 bases. The germline gives CDR1 DFQATT, CDR2 SNEGSKA (reference sequence). CDR3 nucleotide sequence: TGCAGTGGCAGGCCCGGGGAGGTGGAAGAGACCCAGTACTTC. This gives the protein CSGRPGEVEETQYF.

A note on this clonotype: A much more abundant neighbour one base away suggests this may be a read error. The chain's CDR3 is CASRPEKTVFEQYF. The CDR3 DNA sequence: TGTGCCAGCAGACCCGAAAAGACCGTATTCGAGCAGTACTTC. The chain uses TRBV28 and TRBJ2-7, with no clear D. V shed 6 bases and J shed 6 bases, with 18 bases lying between them. The germline V gene has CDR1 MDHEN and CDR2 SYDVKM. The CDR3 consists of 14 residues.

This chain links TRBV7-9 with TRBJ2-3, with a weak D call TRBD1 (5 bases). V was pared by 2 bases and J by 6 bases, with 18 bases between. CDR1 SEHNR and CDR2 FQNEAQ come from the germline V gene (reference sequence). The CDR3 has 16 residues. The DNA of the CDR3 is TGTGCCAGCAGCTTAAATAGCCGACAGCCCTTGGATACGCAGTATTTT. Its protein product is CASSLNSRQPLDTQYF. The full variable domain, rest sourced from reference TRBV7-9 and TRBJ2-3, is DTGVSQNPRHKITKRGQNVTFRCDPISEHNRLYWYRQTLGQGPEFLTYFQNEAQLEKSRLLSDRFSAERPKGSFSTLEIQRTEQGDSAMYLCASSLNSRQPLDTQYFGPGTRLTVL.

The chain recombines TRBV5-5 with TRBJ1-5; D is undetermined. This CDR3 has 15 amino acids. Per the germline V gene, CDR1 is SGHKS and CDR2 is YYEKEE (reference sequence). Trimming took 0 bases from V and 0 from J, leaving 7 bases between them. The CDR3 DNA reads TGTGCCAGCAGCTTGGTTTTGAATAGCAATCAGCCCCAGCATTTT. The encoded protein is CASSLVLNSNQPQHF.

The sample holds a few counts of this clonotype. V gene TRBV9 combines with J gene TRBJ1-2; 8 positions agree with TRBD1. CDR1 is SGDLS and CDR2 is YYNGEE in the germline V gene. This CDR3 comprises 15 residues. V shed 2 bases and J 6 bases; nucleotides not matched to a gene: 9. The DNA for the CDR3 is TGTGCCAGCAGCGTCGTGCAGGGGGCGATGGATGGCTACACCTTC. Its translation is CASSVVQGAMDGYTF. Variable domain in full (rest from reference TRBV9 and TRBJ1-2): DSGVTQTPKHLITATGQRVTLRCSPRSGDLSVYWYQQSLDQGLQFLIQYYNGEERAKGNILERFSAQQFPDLHSELNLSSLELGDSALYFCASSVVQGAMDGYTFGSGTRLTVV.

In its sample, this clonotype was seen a few times. Being one base from a much bigger clone, this may be a read error. The chain employs TRBV6-9 and TRBJ2-1, with 16 bases that match TRBD2. The junction had 4 bases not matched to a gene; V was cut back by 3 bases and J by 8 bases. The germline CDR1 and CDR2 sequences are MNHGY and SVAAGI. The CDR3 is 16 amino acids. The CDR3 protein is CASSYGTSGRVDEQFF. The CDR3, as DNA: TGTGCCAGCAGTTACGGGACTAGCGGGAGGGTCGATGAGCAGTTCTTC.

This clonotype has at least ten counts. The CDR3 nucleotides are TGTGCCAGCAGCTCAGGTCCCCTGAACACTGAAGCTTTCTTT. Protein sequence: CASSSGPLNTEAFF. This chain uses TRBV9 with TRBJ1-1, with D hard to call. CDR1 SGDLS and CDR2 YYNGEE come from the germline V gene. This CDR3 has 14 residues. Trimming removed 4 bases from V and 0 bases from J, with 10 bases in between.

This clonotype was picked up a small number of times. Written as DNA, the CDR3 is TGTGCCAGCAGCCTGATGGACTACCAACGCAGGGATGAGCAGTTCTTC. Its translation is CASSLMDYQRRDEQFF. J is TRBJ2-1 and V is TRBV7-2; perhaps TRBD2 as D (6 bases). In germline, CDR1 is SGHTA, CDR2 FQGNSA. V was pared by 5 bases and J by 8 bases, with 22 bases between. The CDR3 has 16 residues.

To note about this clonotype: The CDR3 carries no conserved terminal phenylalanine or tryptophan, so it likely arises from a read error. The rearrangement uses TRBV24-1 and TRBJ2-5, with D unclear. V gave up 9 bases and J gave up 5 bases, with 9 bases separating them. CDR1 and CDR2 (germline): KGHDR, SFDVKD. The CDR3 runs 11 residues. The CDR3 reads CATSLGETQYV. CDR3 sequence (DNA): TGTGCCACCTCTTTGGGGGAGACCCAGTACGTC.